Shown below are 11 T cell receptor beta chains from a single sample sequenced in a study of CD8+CD57+ T cells in acquired aplastic anemia. TCR beta VDJ and CDR3 profiling used genomic DNA as template. TCRdb independently ran MiXCR on the reads; one entry per CDR3 protein. This sample carries about 170,000 distinct CDR3 sequences, about 64% of them seen once, and the ten largest clones take 45%. Sequenced material: sorted CD4+, CD8+, or CD8+CD57+ T cells (not recorded which) from PBMCs. These receptors were taken from a human donor in good health.

This clonotype was recorded at least ten times. The genes are TRBV30 and TRBJ1-1; D may be TRBD1 (5 bases). Germline CDR1 reads GTSNPN; CDR2 reads SVGIG (reference sequence). Trimming pared 0 bases from V and 2 bases from J, leaving 7 bases between. This CDR3 spans 13 amino acids. The CDR3 nucleotides are TGTGCCTGGAGTGTCGGGGGAAACACTGAAGCTTTCTTT. This translates into CAWSVGGNTEAFF.

This clonotype has a count of ten or more. The chain couples TRBV20-1 to TRBJ2-7, with 16 bases lining up with TRBD2. The CDR3 length is 20 residues. CDR1 and CDR2 from the germline V gene are DFQATT and SNEGSKA (reference sequence). V was pared by 0 bases and J by 2 bases, with 13 bases of the junction left unmatched. The CDR3 region has the DNA TGCAGTGCTAGAGATCTGGGACTAGCGGGAGGGCCGAGGGACCCCTACGAGCAGTACTTC. Amino acid sequence: CSARDLGLAGGPRDPYEQYF.

This chain connects TRBV20-1 to TRBJ2-1; 9 positions match TRBD1. Germline loops: CDR1 DFQATT, CDR2 SNEGSKA (reference sequence). The CDR3 spans 14 residues. V lost 6 bases, J lost 7 bases, and 10 bases stayed unmatched. The CDR3 DNA is TGCAGTGCAATTATACAGGGGGCGAGTAATGAGCAGTTCTTC. Its translation: CSAIIQGASNEQFF.

This chain connects TRBV24-1 to TRBJ1-5, with 8 nucleotides matching TRBD1. V trimming: 3 bases; J trimming: 0 bases; junction bases outside the gene matches: 9. Germline CDR1 and CDR2: KGHDR and SFDVKD. This CDR3 comprises 18 residues. The CDR3 sequence: CATSDGRQGSLSNQPQHF. Here the CDR3 DNA reads TGTGCCACCAGTGATGGGAGACAGGGGAGTCTTAGCAATCAGCCCCAGCATTTT.

Of note for this clonotype: At one of its ends the junction is not consistent with the germline gene, which may arise from a read error. This chain joins TRBV15 and TRBJ2-5, with TRBD2 identical over 13 bases. The CDR3 extends over 16 amino acids. Germline-derived CDR1 and CDR2 are LNHNV and YYDKDF (reference sequence). The CDR3 DNA is TGTGCCAGCAGCACACTAGCGGGAGGGCCTGGAGAGACCCAGTACTTC. The encoded protein is CASSTLAGGPGETQYF.

The rearrangement uses TRBV5-1 and TRBJ1-6, with 9 bases matching TRBD1. The CDR3 runs 15 residues. The V and J ends lost 3 bases and 4 bases, in that order; junction bases with no gene match: 2. The V gene's germline CDR1 is SGHRS and CDR2 YFSETQ. CDR3 DNA sequence: TGCGCCAGCAGCTGGACAGGGGCTTATAATTCACCCCTCCACTTT. The encoded protein is CASSWTGAYNSPLHF.

A single count supports this clonotype. This chain connects TRBV7-8 to TRBJ2-7; 11 bases are a match to TRBD2. V was pared by 6 bases and J by 4 bases, with 8 bases of the junction left unmatched. Germline CDR1 reads SGHVS; CDR2 reads FQNEAQ. This CDR3 contains 15 residues. CDR3 protein: CASSEVPSGRYEQYF. The DNA for the CDR3 is TGTGCCAGCAGTGAAGTTCCTAGCGGGAGGTACGAGCAGTACTTC.

The chain couples TRBV7-9 to TRBJ2-7, with D maybe TRBD1 (6 bases). Between the trimmed V and J ends, which lost 5 bases and 5 bases, there was a span of 16 bases. The CDR3 totals 14 residues. Looked up from germline, CDR1 is SEHNR and CDR2 is FQNEAQ (reference sequence). The chain's CDR3 is CASSEDRGENEQYF. DNA of the CDR3: TGTGCCAGCAGCGAGGACAGAGGGGAGAACGAGCAGTACTTC.

This chain links TRBV6-5 with TRBJ2-1; the D gene could be TRBD1 or TRBD2 (7 bases each). The CDR3 contains 14 residues. Germline V lookup: CDR1 MNHEY, CDR2 SVGAGI. V shed 10 bases and J shed 7 bases, with 20 bases lying between them. The CDR3 nucleotides are TGTGCCATCAGGGGGGGGCCCGCGGGGAATGAGCAGTTCTTC. It is translated as CAIRGGPAGNEQFF.

This clonotype showed up many times. The chain employs TRBV6-6 and TRBJ2-2; tentatively, D is TRBD2 (6 bases). The germline V gene has CDR1 MNHNY and CDR2 SVGAGI (reference sequence). The CDR3 runs 15 residues. V gave up 5 bases and J gave up 0 bases, with 10 bases separating them. The CDR3 spells CASSIREANTGELFF. The CDR3 DNA reads as TGTGCCAGCAGTATAAGGGAGGCGAACACCGGGGAGCTGTTTTTT.

This clonotype occurred a few times. V usage is TRBV6-4 and J usage is TRBJ2-3; 12 nucleotides align to TRBD2. Germline V gives CDR1 MRHNA, CDR2 SNTAGT. The CDR3 has 15 amino acids. With V trimmed by 4 bases and J by 1 base, 0 bases remained unmatched. The DNA for the CDR3 is TGTGCCAGCAGTGGGACTAGCGGGGGCACAGATACGCAGTATTTT. It yields the protein CASSGTSGGTDTQYF.